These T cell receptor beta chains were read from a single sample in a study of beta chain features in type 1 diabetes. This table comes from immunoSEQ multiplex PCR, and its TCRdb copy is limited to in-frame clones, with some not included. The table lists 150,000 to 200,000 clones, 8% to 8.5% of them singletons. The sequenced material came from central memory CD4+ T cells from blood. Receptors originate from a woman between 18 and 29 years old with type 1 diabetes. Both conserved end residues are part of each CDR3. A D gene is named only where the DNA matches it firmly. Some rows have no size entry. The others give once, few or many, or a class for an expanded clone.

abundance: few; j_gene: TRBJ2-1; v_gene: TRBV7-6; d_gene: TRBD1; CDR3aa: CASSSGTGTYNEQFF; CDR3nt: TGTGCCAGCAGCTCGGGGACAGGCACCTACAATGAGCAGTTCTTC
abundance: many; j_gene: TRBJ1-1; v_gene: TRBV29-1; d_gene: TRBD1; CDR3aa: CSVGGRGEAFF; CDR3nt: TGCAGCGTTGGTGGCAGGGGGGAAGCTTTCTTT
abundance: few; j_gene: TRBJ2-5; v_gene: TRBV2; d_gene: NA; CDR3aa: CASSVRRVEETQYF; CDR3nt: TGTGCCAGCAGTGTGCGCAGGGTCGAAGAGACCCAGTACTTC
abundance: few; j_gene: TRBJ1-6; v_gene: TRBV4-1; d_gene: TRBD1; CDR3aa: CASRTQGASYNSPLHF; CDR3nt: TGCGCCAGCAGAACACAGGGGGCTTCCTATAATTCACCCCTCCACTTT
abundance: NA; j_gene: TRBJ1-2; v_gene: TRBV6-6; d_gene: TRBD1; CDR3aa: CASRIGTGVNYGYTF; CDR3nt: TGTGCCAGCAGAATAGGGACAGGCGTTAACTATGGCTACACCTTC
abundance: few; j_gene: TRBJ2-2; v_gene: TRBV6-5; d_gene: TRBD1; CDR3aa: CASSETGTGELFF; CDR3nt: TGTGCCAGCAGCGAGACAGGGACCGGGGAGCTGTTTTTT
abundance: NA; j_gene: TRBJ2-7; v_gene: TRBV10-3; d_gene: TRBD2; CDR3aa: CAISGRGREGSSDEQYF; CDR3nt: TGTGCCATCAGCGGGAGGGGGCGGGAGGGTTCGTCGGACGAGCAGTACTTC
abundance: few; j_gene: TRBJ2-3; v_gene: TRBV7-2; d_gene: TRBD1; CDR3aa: CASSLGRDRRSTDTQYF; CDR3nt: TGTGCCAGCAGCTTAGGAAGGGACAGAAGAAGCACAGATACGCAGTATTTT
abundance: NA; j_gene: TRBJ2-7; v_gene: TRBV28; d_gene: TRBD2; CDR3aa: CASSLGTSGGRYEQYF; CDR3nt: TGTGCCAGCAGTTTAGGGACTAGCGGGGGGCGCTACGAGCAGTACTTC
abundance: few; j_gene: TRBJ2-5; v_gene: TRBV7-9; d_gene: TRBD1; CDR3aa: CASSPRTGTQETQYF; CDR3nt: TGTGCCAGCAGCCCCCGGACAGGAACCCAAGAGACCCAGTACTTC
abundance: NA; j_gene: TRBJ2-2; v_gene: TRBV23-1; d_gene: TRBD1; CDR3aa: CATSLKVPGTENTGELFF; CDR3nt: TGCGCCACCTCATTGAAAGTACCCGGGACAGAGAACACCGGGGAGCTGTTTTTT
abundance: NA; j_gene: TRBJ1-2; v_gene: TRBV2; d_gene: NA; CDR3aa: CASSLGQRTYGYTF; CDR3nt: TGTGCCAGCAGTTTGGGGCAGCGAACCTATGGCTACACCTTC
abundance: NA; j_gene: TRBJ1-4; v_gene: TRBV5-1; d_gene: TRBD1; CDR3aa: CASSFQGANEKLFF; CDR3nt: TGCGCCAGCAGCTTCCAGGGGGCTAACGAAAAACTGTTTTTT
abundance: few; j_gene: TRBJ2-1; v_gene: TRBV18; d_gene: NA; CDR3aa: CASSPPSSYNEQFF; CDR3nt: TGTGCCAGCTCACCACCCAGCTCCTACAATGAGCAGTTCTTC
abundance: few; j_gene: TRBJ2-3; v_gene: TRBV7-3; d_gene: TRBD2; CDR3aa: CASSLLAVTTDTQYF; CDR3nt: TGTGCCAGCAGCTTACTAGCGGTTACCACAGATACGCAGTATTTT
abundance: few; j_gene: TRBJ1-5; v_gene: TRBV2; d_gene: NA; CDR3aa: CADRGPQHF; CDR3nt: TGTGCGGACCGGGGGCCCCAGCATTTT
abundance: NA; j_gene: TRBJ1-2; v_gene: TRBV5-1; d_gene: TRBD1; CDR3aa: CASRPGTGRGKDYGYTF; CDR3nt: TGCGCCAGCAGGCCCGGGACAGGGCGCGGGAAGGACTATGGCTACACCTTC
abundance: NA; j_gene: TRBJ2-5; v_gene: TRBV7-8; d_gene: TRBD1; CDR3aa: CASSFDRVRTETQYF; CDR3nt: TGTGCCAGCAGCTTCGACAGGGTCCGTACAGAGACCCAGTACTTC
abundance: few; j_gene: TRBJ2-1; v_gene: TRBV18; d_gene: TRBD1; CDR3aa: CASSPPTGGVYNEQFF; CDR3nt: TGTGCCAGCTCGCCTCCTACAGGGGGCGTCTACAATGAGCAGTTCTTC
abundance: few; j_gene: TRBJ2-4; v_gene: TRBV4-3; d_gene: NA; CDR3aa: CASSQETAAKNIQYF; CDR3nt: TGCGCCAGCAGCCAAGAAACAGCCGCCAAAAACATTCAGTACTTC
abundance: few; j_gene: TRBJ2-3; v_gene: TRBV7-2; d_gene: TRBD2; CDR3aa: CASKLAGVIDTQYF; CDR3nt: TGTGCCAGCAAACTAGCGGGGGTTATAGATACGCAGTATTTT
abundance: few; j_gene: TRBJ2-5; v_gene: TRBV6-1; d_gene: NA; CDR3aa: CAISPQGLETQYF; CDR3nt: TGTGCCATCAGTCCCCAGGGGCTGGAGACCCAGTACTTC
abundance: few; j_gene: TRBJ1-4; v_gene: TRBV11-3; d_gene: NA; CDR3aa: CASSNRAGNEKLFF; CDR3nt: TGTGCCAGCAGCAATCGGGCAGGGAATGAAAAACTGTTTTTT
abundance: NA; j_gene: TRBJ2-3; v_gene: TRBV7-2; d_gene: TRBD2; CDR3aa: CATGGGDTDTQYF; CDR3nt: TGTGCCACGGGGGGGGGAGACACAGATACGCAGTATTTT
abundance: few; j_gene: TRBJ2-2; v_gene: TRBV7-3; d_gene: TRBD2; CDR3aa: CASSSSGTKGAGELFF; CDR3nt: TGTGCCAGCAGCTCTAGCGGGACTAAGGGGGCCGGGGAGCTGTTTTTT
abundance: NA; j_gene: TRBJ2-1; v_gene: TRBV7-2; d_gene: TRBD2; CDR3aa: CASSFPIKTSGGSYNEQFF; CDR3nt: TGTGCCAGCAGCTTCCCCATAAAGACTAGCGGGGGCTCCTACAATGAGCAGTTCTTC
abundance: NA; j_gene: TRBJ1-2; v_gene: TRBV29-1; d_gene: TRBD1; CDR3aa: CSVDLTGQGSNYGYTF; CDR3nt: TGCAGCGTTGATTTGACAGGGCAGGGGTCTAACTATGGCTACACCTTC
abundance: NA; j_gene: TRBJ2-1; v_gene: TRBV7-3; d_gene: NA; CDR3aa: CASSPGSHNEQFF; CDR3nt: TGTGCCAGCAGCCCGGGATCGCACAATGAGCAGTTCTTC
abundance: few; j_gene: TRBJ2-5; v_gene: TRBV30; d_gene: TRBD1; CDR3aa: CARTGGAGETQYF; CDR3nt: TGTGCCCGGACAGGGGGCGCGGGAGAGACCCAGTACTTC
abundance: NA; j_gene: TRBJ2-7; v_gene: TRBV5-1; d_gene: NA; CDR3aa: CASSLEANSYEQYF; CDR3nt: TGCGCCAGCAGCTTGGAAGCGAACTCCTACGAGCAGTACTTC
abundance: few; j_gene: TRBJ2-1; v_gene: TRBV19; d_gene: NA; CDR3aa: CASSPPRQASAYDEQFF; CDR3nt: TGTGCCAGTAGTCCCCCCCGACAGGCCTCAGCGTACGATGAGCAGTTCTTC
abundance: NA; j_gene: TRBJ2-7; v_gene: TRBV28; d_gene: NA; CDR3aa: CASSFAGEQYF; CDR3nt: TGTGCCAGCAGTTTTGCGGGCGAGCAGTACTTC
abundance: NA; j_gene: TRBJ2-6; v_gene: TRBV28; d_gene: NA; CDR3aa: CAGGRAISGANVLTF; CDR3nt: TGTGCGGGAGGCAGGGCGATCTCTGGGGCCAACGTCCTGACTTTC
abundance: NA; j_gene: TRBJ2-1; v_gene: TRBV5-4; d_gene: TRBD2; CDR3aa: CASSWASGGAGEQFF; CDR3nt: TGTGCCAGCAGCTGGGCCAGCGGGGGGGCCGGTGAGCAGTTCTTC
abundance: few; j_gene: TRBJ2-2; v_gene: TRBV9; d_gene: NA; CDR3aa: CASSVEGRSTGELFF; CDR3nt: TGTGCCAGCAGCGTTGAAGGGAGGAGCACCGGGGAGCTGTTTTTT
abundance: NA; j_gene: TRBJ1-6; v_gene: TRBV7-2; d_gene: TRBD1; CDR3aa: CASSLLRQGNSPLHF; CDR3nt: TGTGCCAGCAGCCTACTAAGACAGGGTAATTCACCCCTCCACTTT
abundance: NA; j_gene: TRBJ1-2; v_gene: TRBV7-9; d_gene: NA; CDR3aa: CASSLDQGLSGYTF; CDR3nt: TGTGCCAGCAGCTTAGACCAGGGACTCTCCGGCTACACCTTC
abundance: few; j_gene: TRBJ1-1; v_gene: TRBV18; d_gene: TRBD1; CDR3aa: CASSPDPTGGEAFF; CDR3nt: TGTGCCAGCTCACCGGATCCGACAGGGGGCGAAGCTTTCTTT
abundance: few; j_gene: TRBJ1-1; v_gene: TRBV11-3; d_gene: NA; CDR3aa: CASSLDQNTEAFF; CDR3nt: TGTGCCAGCAGCTTAGACCAGAACACTGAAGCTTTCTTT
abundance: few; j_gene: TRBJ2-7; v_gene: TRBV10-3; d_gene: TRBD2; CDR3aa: CAITGLAGDYEQYF; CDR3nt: TGTGCCATTACCGGACTAGCGGGAGACTACGAGCAGTACTTC